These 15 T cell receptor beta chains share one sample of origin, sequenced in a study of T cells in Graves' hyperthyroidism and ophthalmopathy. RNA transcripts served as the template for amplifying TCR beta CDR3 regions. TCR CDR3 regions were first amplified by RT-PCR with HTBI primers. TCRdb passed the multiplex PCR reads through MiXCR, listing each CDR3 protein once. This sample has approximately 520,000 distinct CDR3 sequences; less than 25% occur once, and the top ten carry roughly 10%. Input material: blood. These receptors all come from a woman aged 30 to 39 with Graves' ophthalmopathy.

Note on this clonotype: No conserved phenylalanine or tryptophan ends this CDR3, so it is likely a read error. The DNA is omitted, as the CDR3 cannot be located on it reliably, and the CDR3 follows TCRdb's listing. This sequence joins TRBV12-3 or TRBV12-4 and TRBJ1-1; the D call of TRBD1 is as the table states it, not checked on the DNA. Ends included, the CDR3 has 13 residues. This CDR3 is CASSSGGAAEACL.

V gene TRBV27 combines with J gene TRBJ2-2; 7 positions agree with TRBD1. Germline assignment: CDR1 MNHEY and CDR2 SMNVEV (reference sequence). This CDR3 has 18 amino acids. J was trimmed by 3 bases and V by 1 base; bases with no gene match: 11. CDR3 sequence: CASSLWVPTGVDTGELFF. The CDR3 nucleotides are TGTGCCAGCAGTTTATGGGTCCCTACAGGGGTCGACACCGGGGAGCTGTTTTTT.

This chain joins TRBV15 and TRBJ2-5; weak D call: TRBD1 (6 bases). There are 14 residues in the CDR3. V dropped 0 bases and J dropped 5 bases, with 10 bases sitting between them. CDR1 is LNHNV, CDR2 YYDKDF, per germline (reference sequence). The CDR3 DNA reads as TGTGCCACCAGCAGAGAGACGAGGGGGGAGACCCAGTACTTC. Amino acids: CATSRETRGETQYF.

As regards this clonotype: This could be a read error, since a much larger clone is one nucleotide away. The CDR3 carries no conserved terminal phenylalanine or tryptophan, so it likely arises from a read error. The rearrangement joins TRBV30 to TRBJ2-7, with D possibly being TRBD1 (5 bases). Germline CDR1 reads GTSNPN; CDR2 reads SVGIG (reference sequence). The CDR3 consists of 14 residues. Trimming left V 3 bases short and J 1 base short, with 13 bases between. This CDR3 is CAWRTQRQSYEQYY. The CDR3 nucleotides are TGTGCCTGGAGAACTCAGAGACAGTCCTACGAGCAGTACTAC.

The DNA of the CDR3 is TGTGCCAGCGCCGAGACAGGTCAAGAGACCCAGTACTTC. Protein: CASAETGQETQYF. The chain links TRBV12-3 or TRBV12-4 to TRBJ2-5; D perhaps matches TRBD1 (6 bases). There are 13 residues in the CDR3. Trimming stripped 8 bases from V and 2 bases from J, with 12 bases between.

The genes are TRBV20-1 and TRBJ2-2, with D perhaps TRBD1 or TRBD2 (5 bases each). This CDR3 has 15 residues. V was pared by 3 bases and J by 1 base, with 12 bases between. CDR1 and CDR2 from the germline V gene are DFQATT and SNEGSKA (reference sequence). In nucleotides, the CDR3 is TGCAGTGCTAGTGGGCAGGGAGAGAACACCGGGGAGCTGTTTTTT. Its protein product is CSASGQGENTGELFF.

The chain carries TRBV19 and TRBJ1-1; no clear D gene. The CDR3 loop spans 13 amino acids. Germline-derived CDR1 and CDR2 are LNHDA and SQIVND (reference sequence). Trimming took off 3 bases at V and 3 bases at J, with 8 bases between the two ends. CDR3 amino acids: CASSMISHTEAFF. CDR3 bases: TGTGCCAGTAGTATGATCAGTCACACTGAAGCTTTCTTT.

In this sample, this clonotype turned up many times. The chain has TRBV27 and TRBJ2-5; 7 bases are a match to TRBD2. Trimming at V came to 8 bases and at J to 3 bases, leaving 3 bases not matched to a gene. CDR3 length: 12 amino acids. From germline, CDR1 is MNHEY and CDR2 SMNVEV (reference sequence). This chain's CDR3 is CASAAGEETQYF. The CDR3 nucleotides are TGTGCCAGCGCGGCGGGGGAAGAGACCCAGTACTTC.

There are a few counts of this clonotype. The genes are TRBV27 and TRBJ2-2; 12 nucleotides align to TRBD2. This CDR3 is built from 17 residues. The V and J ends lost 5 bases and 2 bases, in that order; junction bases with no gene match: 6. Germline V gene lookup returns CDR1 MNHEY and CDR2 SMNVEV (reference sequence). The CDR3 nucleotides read TGTGCCAGCAGTCCCCGGACTAGCGGGGTCAACACCGGGGAGCTGTTTTTT. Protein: CASSPRTSGVNTGELFF.

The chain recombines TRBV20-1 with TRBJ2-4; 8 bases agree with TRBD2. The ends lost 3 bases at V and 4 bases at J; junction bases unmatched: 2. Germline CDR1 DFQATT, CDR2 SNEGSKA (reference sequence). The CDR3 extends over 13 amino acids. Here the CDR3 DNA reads TGCAGTGCTAGTCGGGGGGGGAAAAACATTCAGTACTTC. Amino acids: CSASRGGKNIQYF.

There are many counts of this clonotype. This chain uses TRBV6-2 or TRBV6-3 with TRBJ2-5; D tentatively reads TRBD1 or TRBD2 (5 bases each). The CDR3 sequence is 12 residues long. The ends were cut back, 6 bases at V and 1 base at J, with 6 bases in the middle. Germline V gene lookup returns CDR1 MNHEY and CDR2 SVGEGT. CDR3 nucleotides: TGTGCCAGCAGCGGGACCCAAGAGACCCAGTACTTC. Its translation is CASSGTQETQYF.

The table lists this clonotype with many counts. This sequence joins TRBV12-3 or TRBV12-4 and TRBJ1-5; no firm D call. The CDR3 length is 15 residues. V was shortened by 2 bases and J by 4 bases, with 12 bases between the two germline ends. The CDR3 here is CASSLNSGRNQPQHF. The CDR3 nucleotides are TGTGCCAGCAGTTTAAACAGCGGAAGGAATCAGCCCCAGCATTTT.

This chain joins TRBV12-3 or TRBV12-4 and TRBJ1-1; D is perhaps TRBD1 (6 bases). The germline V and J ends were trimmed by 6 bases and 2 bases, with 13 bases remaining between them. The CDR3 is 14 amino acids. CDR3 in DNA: TGTGCCAGCAGACCGGGACACCTAAACACTGAAGCTTTCTTT. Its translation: CASRPGHLNTEAFF.

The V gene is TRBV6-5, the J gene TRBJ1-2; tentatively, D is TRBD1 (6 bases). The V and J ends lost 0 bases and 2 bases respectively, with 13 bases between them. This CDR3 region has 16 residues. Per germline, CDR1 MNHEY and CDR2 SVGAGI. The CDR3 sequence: CASSYSNRQANYGYTF. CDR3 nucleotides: TGTGCCAGCAGTTACTCAAATCGACAGGCCAACTATGGCTACACCTTC.

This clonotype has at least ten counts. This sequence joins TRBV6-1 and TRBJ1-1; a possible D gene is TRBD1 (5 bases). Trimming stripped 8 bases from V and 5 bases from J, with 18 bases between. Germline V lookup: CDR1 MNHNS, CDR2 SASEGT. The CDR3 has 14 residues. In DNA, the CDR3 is TGTGCCAGCGGGGACTTAACCGTTGGGACTGAAGCTTTCTTT. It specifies CASGDLTVGTEAFF.